This record covers a single T cell receptor beta chain. The antigen remains unidentified. TCRdb re-called the RT-PCR reads through MiXCR, storing one row per CDR3 protein. This table has over 150,000 distinct CDR3 sequences, roughly a tenth appearing once. This CDR3 is 14 amino acids long. CDR1 MGHRA and CDR2 YSYEKL come from the germline V gene. With 3 bases clipped from V and 4 bases from J, the junction kept 4 bases outside the gene matches. The sample is drawn from a study of response to subunit inactivated influenza vaccine. Study-wide results and caveats: The study's authors posited that every seasonal influenza vaccination enlists few new T cells.

The sequence came from a man aged 50 to 59 who received an inactivated influenza vaccine. The chain carries TRBV4-1 and TRBJ2-7; TRBD2 aligns across 9 bases. The sequences come from non-naive T cells sorted from PBMCs, collected about 6 weeks after vaccination. CDR3 sequence reads: CASSHLAGSYEQYF. Written as DNA, the CDR3 is TGCGCCAGCAGCCACCTAGCGGGATCTTACGAGCAGTACTTC.